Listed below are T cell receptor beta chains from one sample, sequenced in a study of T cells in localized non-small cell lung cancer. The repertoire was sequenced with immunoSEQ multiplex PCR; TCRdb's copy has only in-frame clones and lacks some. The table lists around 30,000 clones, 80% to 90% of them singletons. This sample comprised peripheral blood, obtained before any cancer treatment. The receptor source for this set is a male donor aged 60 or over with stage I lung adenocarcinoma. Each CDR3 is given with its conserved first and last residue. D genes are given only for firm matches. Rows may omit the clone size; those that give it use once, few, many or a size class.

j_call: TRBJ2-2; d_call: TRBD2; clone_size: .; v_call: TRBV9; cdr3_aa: CASSSRGRGTGELFF; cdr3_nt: TGTGCCAGCAGCTCGCGGGGGAGAGGGACCGGGGAGCTGTTTTTT
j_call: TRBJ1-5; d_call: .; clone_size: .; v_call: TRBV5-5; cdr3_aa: CASRSEGPSNQPQHF; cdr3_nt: TGTGCCAGCCGCTCGGAGGGGCCTAGCAATCAGCCCCAGCATTTT
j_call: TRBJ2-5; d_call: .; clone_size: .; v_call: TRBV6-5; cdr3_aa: CASSPRRAFGETQYF; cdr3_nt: TGTGCCAGCAGCCCTAGGCGGGCATTTGGAGAGACCCAGTACTTC
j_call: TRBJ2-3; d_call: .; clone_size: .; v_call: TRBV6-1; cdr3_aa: CASSGQLTSTDTQYF; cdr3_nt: TGTGCCAGCAGTGGGCAGCTGACTAGCACAGATACGCAGTATTTT
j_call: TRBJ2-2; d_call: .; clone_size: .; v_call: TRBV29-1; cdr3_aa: CSVAGRDAGELFF; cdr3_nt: TGCAGCGTTGCGGGCAGGGATGCCGGGGAGCTGTTTTTT
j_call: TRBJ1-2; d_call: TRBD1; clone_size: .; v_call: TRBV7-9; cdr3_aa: CASSLRGTGDRERGYTF; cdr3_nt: TGTGCCAGCAGCTTACGGGGGACCGGGGACAGGGAGCGCGGCTACACCTTC
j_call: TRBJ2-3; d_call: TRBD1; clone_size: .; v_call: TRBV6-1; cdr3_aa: CASSGPDRGRGLDTQYF; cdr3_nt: TGTGCCAGCAGTGGTCCGGACAGGGGGCGAGGTTTGGATACGCAGTATTTT
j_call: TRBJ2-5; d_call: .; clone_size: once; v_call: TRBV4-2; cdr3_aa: CASSQESGTQTQYF; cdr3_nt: TGTGCCAGCAGCCAAGAGTCGGGCACCCAGACCCAGTACTTC
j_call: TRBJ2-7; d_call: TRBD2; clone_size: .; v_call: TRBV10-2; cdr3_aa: CASSDRERLAGGSSYEQYF; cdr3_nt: TGCGCCAGCTCGGACCGGGAGAGACTAGCGGGGGGGAGCTCCTACGAGCAGTACTTC
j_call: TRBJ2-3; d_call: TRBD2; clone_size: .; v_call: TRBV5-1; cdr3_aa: CASSRRMLAGTDTQYF; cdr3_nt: TGCGCCAGCAGCCGTCGTATGCTAGCGGGCACAGATACGCAGTATTTT
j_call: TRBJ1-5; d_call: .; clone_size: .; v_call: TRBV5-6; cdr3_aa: CASSNLGNSNQPQHF; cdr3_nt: TGTGCCAGCAGCAATCTAGGCAATAGCAATCAGCCCCAGCATTTT
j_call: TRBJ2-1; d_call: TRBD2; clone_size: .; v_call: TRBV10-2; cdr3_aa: CASSERLAGGRQFF; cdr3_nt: TGCGCCAGCAGTGAACGACTAGCGGGGGGGCGACAGTTCTTC
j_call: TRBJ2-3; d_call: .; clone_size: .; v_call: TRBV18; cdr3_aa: CASSTSGTSIADTQYF; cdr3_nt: TGTGCCAGCTCAACGTCCGGGACCTCAATAGCAGATACGCAGTATTTT
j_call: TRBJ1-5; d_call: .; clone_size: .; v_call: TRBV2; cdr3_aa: CASEREADQPQHF; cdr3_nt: TGTGCCAGCGAAAGGGAGGCCGATCAGCCCCAGCATTTT
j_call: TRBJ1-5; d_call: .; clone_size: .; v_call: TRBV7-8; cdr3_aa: CASSFDAPQPQHF; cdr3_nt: TGTGCCAGCAGCTTCGACGCGCCCCAGCCCCAGCATTTT
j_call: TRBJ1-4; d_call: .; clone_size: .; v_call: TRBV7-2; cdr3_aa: CASSAYTTEKLFF; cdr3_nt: TGTGCCAGCAGCGCCTACACGACTGAAAAACTGTTTTTT
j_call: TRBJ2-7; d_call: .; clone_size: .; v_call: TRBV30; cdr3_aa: CAWSPPRGEQYF; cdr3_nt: TGTGCCTGGAGTCCCCCCAGGGGCGAGCAGTACTTC
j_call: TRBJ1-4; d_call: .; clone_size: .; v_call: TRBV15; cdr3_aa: CATSTAGTGNEKLFF; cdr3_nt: TGTGCCACCAGCACAGCGGGGACGGGGAATGAAAAACTGTTTTTT
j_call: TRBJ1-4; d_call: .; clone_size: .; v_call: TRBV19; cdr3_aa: CASSISRTVTNEKLFF; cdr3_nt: TGTGCCAGTAGTATAAGTCGGACAGTTACAAATGAAAAACTGTTTTTT
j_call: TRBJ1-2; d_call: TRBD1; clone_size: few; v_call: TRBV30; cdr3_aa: CAWSVLLTGGLNYGYTF; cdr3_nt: TGTGCCTGGAGTGTTCTCTTAACAGGGGGACTAAACTATGGCTACACCTTC
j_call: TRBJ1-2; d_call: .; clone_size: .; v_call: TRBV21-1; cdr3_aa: CASSKAGGSPSNYGYTF; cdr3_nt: TGTGCCAGCAGCAAAGCAGGTGGGTCACCCTCTAACTATGGCTACACCTTC
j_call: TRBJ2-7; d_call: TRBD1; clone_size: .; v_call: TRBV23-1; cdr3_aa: CASSQSKLGQGPKTYEQYF; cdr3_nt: TGCGCCAGCAGTCAATCGAAGTTGGGACAGGGGCCCAAGACCTACGAGCAGTACTTC
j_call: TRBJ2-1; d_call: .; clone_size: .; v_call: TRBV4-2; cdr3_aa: CASSPQWGGLHDEQFF; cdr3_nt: TGTGCCAGCAGCCCTCAATGGGGCGGGCTACATGATGAGCAGTTCTTC
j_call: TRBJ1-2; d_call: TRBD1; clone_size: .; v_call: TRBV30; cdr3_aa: CAWSVTGVGYTF; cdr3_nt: TGTGCCTGGAGTGTGACAGGGGTCGGCTACACCTTC
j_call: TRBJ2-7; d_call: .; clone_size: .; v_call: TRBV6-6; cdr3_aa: CASSNREAYEQYF; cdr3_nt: TGTGCCAGCAGTAACCGGGAAGCCTACGAGCAGTACTTC
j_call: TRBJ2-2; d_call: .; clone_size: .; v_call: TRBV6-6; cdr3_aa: CASTVQGGSGELFF; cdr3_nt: TGTGCCAGCACCGTCCAGGGGGGGTCCGGGGAGCTGTTTTTT
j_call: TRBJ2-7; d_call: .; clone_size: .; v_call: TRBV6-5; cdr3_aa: CASSYGGGTQYF; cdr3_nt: TGTGCCAGCAGTTACGGGGGTGGGACACAGTACTTC
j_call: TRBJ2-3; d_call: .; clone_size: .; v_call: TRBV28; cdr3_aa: CASRLATGGTDTQYF; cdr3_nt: TGTGCCAGCAGGTTGGCTACCGGGGGCACAGATACGCAGTATTTT
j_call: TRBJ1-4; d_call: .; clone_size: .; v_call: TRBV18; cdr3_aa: CASSPMGGNPLVEKLFF; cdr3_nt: TGTGCCAGCTCACCAATGGGGGGGAACCCCCTGGTTGAAAAACTGTTTTTT
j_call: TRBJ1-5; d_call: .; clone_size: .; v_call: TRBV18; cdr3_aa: CASSPPGRREDSNQPQHF; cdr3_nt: TGTGCCAGCTCACCACCGGGCCGCCGGGAGGATAGCAATCAGCCCCAGCATTTT
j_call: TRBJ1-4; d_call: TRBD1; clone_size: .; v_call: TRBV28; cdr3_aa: CASSSGGLVEKLFF; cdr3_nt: TGTGCCAGCAGCTCAGGGGGCTTGGTTGAAAAACTGTTTTTT
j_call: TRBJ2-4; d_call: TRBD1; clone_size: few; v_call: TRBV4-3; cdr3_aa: CASSQLTGLEREYKNIQYF; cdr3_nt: TGCGCCAGCAGCCAACTGACAGGGCTGGAGAGGGAATACAAAAACATTCAGTACTTC
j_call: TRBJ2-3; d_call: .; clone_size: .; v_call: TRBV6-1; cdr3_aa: CASSEFGTPTQYF; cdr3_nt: TGTGCCAGCAGTGAGTTCGGGACTCCTACGCAGTATTTT
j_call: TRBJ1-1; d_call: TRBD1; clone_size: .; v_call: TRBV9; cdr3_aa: CASSHVDREAEAFF; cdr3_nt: TGTGCCAGCAGCCACGTCGACAGGGAGGCTGAAGCTTTCTTT
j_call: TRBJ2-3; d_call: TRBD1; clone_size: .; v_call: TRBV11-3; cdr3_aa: CASSPEGRQGSPDTQYF; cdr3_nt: TGTGCCAGCAGCCCTGAAGGGAGACAGGGAAGCCCAGATACGCAGTATTTT
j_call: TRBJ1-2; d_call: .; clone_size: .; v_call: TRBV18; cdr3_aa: CASSPREDPGNYGYTF; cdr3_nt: TGTGCCAGCTCACCGAGGGAGGATCCTGGGAACTATGGCTACACCTTC
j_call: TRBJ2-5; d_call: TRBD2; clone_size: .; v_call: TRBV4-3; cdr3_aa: CASSLGAGLAEETQYF; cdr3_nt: TGCGCCAGCAGCCTTGGGGCGGGGCTAGCGGAAGAGACCCAGTACTTC
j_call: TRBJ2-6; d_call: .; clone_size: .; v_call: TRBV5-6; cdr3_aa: CASSLPKAGANVLTF; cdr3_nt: TGTGCCAGCAGCTTGCCCAAAGCTGGGGCCAACGTCCTGACTTTC
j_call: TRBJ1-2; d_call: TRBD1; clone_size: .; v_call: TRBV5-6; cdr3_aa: CASSLQGYGYTF; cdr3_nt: TGTGCCAGCAGCTTACAGGGGTATGGCTACACCTTC
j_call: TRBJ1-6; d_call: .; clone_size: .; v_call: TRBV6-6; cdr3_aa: CASSSGQYYNSPLHF; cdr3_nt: TGTGCCAGCAGCTCTGGACAGTACTATAATTCACCCCTCCACTTT
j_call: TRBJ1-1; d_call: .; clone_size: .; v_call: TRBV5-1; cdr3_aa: CASSLAGGGTEAFF; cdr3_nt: TGCGCCAGCAGCTTGGCTGGAGGAGGCACTGAAGCTTTCTTT
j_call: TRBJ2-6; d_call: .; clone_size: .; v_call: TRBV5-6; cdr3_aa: CASSLGQGVSGANVLTF; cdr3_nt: TGTGCCAGCAGCTTGGGGCAGGGAGTAAGTGGGGCCAACGTCCTGACTTTC
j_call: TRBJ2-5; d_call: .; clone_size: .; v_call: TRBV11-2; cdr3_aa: CASSLDQETQYF; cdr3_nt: TGTGCCAGCAGCTTAGACCAAGAGACCCAGTACTTC
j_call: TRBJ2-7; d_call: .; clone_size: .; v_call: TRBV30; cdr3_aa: CAWSVGGGSYEQYF; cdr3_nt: TGTGCCTGGAGTGTAGGGGGGGGCTCCTACGAGCAGTACTTC
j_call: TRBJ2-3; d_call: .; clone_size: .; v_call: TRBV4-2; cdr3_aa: CASSQVRGTDTQYF; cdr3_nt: TGTGCCAGCAGCCAAGTTCGAGGTACAGATACGCAGTATTTT
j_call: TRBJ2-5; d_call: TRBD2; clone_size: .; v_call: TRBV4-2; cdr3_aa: CASSQERGLAGGLQYQETQYF; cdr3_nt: TGTGCCAGCAGCCAAGAGCGCGGACTAGCGGGGGGGCTACAGTACCAAGAGACCCAGTACTTC
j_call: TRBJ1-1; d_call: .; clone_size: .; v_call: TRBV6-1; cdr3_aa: CATRPWEPNTEAFF; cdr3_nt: TGTGCCACCCGCCCCTGGGAGCCAAACACTGAAGCTTTCTTT
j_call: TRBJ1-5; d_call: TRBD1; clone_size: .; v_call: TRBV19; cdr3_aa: CASAGTGGARQPQHF; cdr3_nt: TGTGCCAGCGCCGGGACAGGGGGCGCGCGGCAGCCCCAGCATTTT
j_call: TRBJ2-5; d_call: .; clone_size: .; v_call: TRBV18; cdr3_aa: CASSPSPQETQYF; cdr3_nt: TGTGCCAGCTCACCCTCGCCCCAAGAGACCCAGTACTTC
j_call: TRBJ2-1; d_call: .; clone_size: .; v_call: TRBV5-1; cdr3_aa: CASSLGSYNEQFF; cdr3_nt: TGCGCCAGCAGTTTGGGCTCTTACAATGAGCAGTTCTTC
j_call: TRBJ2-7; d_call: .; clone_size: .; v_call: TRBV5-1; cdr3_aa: CASSSGHYEQYF; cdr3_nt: TGCGCCAGCAGCTCTGGACACTACGAGCAGTACTTC
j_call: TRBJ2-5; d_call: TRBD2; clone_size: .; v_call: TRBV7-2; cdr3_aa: CASSLRLAGGRETQYF; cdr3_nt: TGTGCCAGCAGCTTAAGGCTAGCGGGGGGGCGCGAGACCCAGTACTTC
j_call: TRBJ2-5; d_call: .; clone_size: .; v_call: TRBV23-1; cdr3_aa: CASSQSRQQETQYF; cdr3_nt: TGCGCCAGCAGTCAATCTCGGCAACAAGAGACCCAGTACTTC
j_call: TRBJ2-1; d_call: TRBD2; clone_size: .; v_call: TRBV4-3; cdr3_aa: CASSQNSGGGYNEQFF; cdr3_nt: TGCGCCAGCAGCCAGAATAGCGGGGGGGGCTACAATGAGCAGTTCTTC
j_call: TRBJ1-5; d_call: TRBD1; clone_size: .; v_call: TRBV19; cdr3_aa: CASSGTGGTQPQHF; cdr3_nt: TGTGCCAGTTCCGGGACAGGGGGCACTCAGCCCCAGCATTTT
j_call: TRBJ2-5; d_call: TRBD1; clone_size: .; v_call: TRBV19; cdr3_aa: CASSAQPGQPQETQYF; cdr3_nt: TGTGCCAGTAGCGCTCAACCGGGACAGCCCCAAGAGACCCAGTACTTC
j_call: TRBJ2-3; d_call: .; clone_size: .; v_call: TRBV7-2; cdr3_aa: CASSLSLPPVTQYF; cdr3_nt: TGTGCCAGCAGCTTAAGCTTACCTCCGGTTACGCAGTATTTT
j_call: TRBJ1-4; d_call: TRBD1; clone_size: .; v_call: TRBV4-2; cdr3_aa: CASSSRTGVEKLFF; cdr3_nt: TGTGCCAGCAGCTCCCGGACAGGGGTTGAAAAACTGTTTTTT
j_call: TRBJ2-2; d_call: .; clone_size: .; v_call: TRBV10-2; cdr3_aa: CASAGGNTGELFF; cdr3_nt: TGCGCCAGCGCCGGGGGAAACACCGGGGAGCTGTTTTTT